This record looks at one T cell receptor beta chain sequence and its context. The sample comes from a study of cytomegalovirus exposure and HLA in healthy donors. The germline V gene encodes CDR1 SGHVS and CDR2 FQNEAQ. V was shortened by 1 base and J by 3 bases, with 4 bases between the two germline ends. CDR3 length: 12 residues. The study ran its PCR with 60 Vbeta and 13 Jbeta primers. This table comes from immunoSEQ multiplex PCR, and its TCRdb copy is limited to in-frame clones, with some not included. This table has fewer than 80,000 clones, approximately 75% appearing once. The source material was PBMCs. The J gene is TRBJ2-7, the V gene TRBV7-8; D is uncertain. This clonotype was sampled from a man aged 45-65 years in good health and CMV-seropositive. The CDR3 spells CASSLVFYEQYF. DNA for the CDR3: TGTGCCAGCAGCTTAGTCTTCTACGAGCAGTACTTC.